This T cell receptor (beta chain) was documented in a study of human T cells and chemical hapten exposure. Findings and limits, study-wide: Following DPC sensitization, TCRs present above 1 in 1000 frequency showed no change. Significantly more large CDR3 similarity clusters were formed by expanded TCRs than by controls.

TCRdb reprocessed the RACE reads via MiXCR and lists one record per CDR3 protein. The repertoire holds around 110,000 distinct CDR3 sequences, with roughly 12% as singletons. This clonotype was seen only a few times. The antigen is unknown. Regarding time point: pre-sensitization, week 0. As for treatment: therapeutic diphenylcyclopropenone sensitization with weekly scalp DPC. The receptor's source is a woman aged 45-59 years with alopecia areata. Some clones in this sample may be carry-over from other donors' samples. The source was whole blood, collected in connection with sensitization to the hapten diphenylcyclopropenone (DPC).

CDR3 amino acids: CASSPGTGVLGNGYTF. CDR3 nucleotides: TGTGCCAGCTCACCAGGAACAGGGGTCCTAGGAAACGGCTACACCTTC. The genes are TRBV18 and TRBJ1-2, with TRBD1 matching 7 bases. CDR3 length equals 16 residues. Germline V gene sequence: CDR1 KGHSH, CDR2 LQKENI. J gave up 8 bases and V 2 bases, and 14 bases lay outside the gene matches.